One TCR beta chain is described in this entry. Its specificity is not known. This sample stems from a study of graft-versus-host responses after intestinal transplantation. Study results and caveats: GvH clone levels peaked in circulation, and this peak was associated with early post-transplant HvG declines.

Sequencing used immunoSEQ multiplex PCR; TCRdb keeps in-frame clones, though not all of them. In the table there are roughly 36,000 clones, roughly four fifths of which are singletons. There are 15 residues in the CDR3. Germline V gives CDR1 SGDLS, CDR2 YYNGEE. The J segment lost 5 bases and the V segment lost 4 bases, leaving 9 bases of the junction unmatched. The genes are TRBV9 and TRBJ2-5, with TRBD1 matching over 9 bases. This TCR was sampled from a human patient who received an intestinal transplant, so some T cells may come from the graft donor. Source: PBMCs, taken 1070 days after transplant. In DNA form, the CDR3 reads TGTGCCAGCAGCCCCTACAGGGGGCTTTGGGAGACCCAGTACTTC. Its protein is CASSPYRGLWETQYF. The full variable domain, completed using reference TRBV9 and TRBJ2-5, is DSGVTQTPKHLITATGQRVTLRCSPRSGDLSVYWYQQSLDQGLQFLIQYYNGEERAKGNILERFSAQQFPDLHSELNLSSLELGDSALYFCASSPYRGLWETQYFGPGTRLLVL.